This TCR beta chain was captured in a study of Ad26.COV2.S vaccination and SARS-CoV-2 variants. Germline CDR1 is MNHEY and CDR2 is SMNVEV (reference sequence). V was clipped by 5 bases and J by 9 bases, with 17 bases between them. The CDR3 runs 14 residues. Treatment meaning: over 15 received Ad26.COV2.S at low or high dose, single or two shots; 5 received placebo; per-sample allocation not given. The samples date from day 63 after the first vaccine or placebo injection. This adult donor, from Boston, was 18-55 years old. Measured with immunoSEQ multiplex PCR; TCRdb has only the in-frame clones, and not every one. The sample carries over 400,000 clones, around 92% recorded once.

The V and J genes are TRBV27 and TRBJ2-1; D perhaps matches TRBD1 (6 bases). The clonotype was recovered from a person between 18 and 59 years old who received the Ad26.COV2.S COVID-19 vaccine or a placebo. This specimen consisted of peripheral blood, obtained in a trial of Ad26.COV2.S vaccine versus placebo. The CDR3 loop reads CASSLYRVYSEQFF. The CDR3, as DNA: TGTGCCAGCAGTCTTTACAGGGTTTATAGTGAGCAGTTCTTC.